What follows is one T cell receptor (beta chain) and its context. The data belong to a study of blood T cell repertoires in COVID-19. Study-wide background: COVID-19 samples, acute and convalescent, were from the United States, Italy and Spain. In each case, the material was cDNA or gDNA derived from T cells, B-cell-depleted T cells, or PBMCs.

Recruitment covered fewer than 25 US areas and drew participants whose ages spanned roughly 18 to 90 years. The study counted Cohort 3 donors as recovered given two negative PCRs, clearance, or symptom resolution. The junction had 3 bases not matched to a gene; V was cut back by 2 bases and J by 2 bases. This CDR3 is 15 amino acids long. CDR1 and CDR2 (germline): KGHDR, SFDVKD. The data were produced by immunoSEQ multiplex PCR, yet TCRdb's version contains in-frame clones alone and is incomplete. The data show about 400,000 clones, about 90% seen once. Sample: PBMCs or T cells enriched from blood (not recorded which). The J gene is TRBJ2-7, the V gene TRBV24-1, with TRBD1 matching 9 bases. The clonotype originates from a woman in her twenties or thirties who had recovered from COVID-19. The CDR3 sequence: CATSDWTGVAYEQYF. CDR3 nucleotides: TGTGCCACCAGTGATTGGACAGGGGTAGCCTACGAGCAGTACTTC.